The sequence of this TCR beta chain was determined in a study of T cells in localized non-small cell lung cancer. TCRdb keeps only in-frame clones here, not all; method: immunoSEQ multiplex PCR. Altogether fewer than 15,000 clones are present, roughly four fifths being singletons, with the ten largest covering under 5%. This clone was detected only a few times. V lost 2 bases, J lost 0 bases, and 8 bases lay in between. The CDR3 length is 15 residues. CDR1 and CDR2 (germline): SNHLY, FYNNEI. This sequence joins TRBV2 and TRBJ1-5; D possibly corresponds to TRBD1 (6 bases). The specimen was peripheral blood, collected before any cancer treatment. This clonotype was sampled from a female donor older than 55 with stage I squamous cell lung carcinoma. CDR3 nucleotides: TGTGCCAGCAGTGAACAGGGGATTAGCAATCAGCCCCAGCATTTT. Translation: CASSEQGISNQPQHF.